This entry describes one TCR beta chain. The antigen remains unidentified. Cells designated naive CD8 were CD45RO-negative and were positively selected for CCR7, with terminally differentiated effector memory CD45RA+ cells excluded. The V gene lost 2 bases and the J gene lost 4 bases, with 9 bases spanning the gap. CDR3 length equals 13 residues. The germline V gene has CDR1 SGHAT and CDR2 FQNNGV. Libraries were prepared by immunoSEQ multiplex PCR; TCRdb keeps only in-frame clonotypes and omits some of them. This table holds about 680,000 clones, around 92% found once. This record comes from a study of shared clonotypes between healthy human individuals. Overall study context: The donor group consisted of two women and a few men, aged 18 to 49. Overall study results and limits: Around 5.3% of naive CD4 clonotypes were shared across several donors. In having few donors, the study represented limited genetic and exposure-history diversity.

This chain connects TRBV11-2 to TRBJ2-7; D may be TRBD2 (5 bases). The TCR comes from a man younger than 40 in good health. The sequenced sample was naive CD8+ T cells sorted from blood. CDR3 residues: CASSLYRGYEQYF. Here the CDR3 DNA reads TGTGCCAGCAGCTTATATAGAGGGTACGAGCAGTACTTC.